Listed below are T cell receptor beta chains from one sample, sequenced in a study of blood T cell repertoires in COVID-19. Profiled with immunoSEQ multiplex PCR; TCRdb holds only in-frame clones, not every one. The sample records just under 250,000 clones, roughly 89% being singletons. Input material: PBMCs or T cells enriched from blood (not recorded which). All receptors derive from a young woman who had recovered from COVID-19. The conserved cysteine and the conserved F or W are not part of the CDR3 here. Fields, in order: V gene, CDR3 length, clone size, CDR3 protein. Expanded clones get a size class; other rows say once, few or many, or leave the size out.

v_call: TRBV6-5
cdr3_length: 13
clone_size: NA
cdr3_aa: ASRYGAGSSYEQY

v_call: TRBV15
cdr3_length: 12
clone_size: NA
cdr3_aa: ATSREGRGEKLF

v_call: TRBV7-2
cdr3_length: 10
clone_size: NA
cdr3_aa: ASSPTGVTLH

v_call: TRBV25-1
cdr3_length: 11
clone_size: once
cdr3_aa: ASTGQLNSPLH

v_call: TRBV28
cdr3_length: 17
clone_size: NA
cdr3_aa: ASSLSPWTFNIANYGYT

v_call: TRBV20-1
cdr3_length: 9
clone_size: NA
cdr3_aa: SAQKTGELF

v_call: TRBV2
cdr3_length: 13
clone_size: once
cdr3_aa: ASSELRGTGNTIY

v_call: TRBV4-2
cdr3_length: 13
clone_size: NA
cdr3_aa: ASSQEWGGYTEAF

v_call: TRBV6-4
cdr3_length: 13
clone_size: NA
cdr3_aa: ASSPGTGPEGKLF

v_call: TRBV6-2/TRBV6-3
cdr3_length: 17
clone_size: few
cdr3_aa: ASSYIGLAGGPNTGELF

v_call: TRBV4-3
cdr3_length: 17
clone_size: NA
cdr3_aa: ASSQDLGTGTGRGSPLH

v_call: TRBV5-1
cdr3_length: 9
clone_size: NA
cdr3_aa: ASSEQDTQY

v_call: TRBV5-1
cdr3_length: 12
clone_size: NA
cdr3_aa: ASSLSSGINEQF

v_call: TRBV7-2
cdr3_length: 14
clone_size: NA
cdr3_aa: ASSRAGAGGFYGYT

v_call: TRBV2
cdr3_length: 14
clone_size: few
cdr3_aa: ASSELGRASNQPQH

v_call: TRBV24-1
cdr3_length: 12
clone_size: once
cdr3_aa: ATSGAGANYGYT

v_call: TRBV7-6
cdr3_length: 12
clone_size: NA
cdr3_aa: ASSLAPGREGYT

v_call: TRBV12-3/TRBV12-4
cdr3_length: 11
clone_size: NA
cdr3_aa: ASSLDRGSPAF

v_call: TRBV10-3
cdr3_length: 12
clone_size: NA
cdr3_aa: AISGRTGIGELF

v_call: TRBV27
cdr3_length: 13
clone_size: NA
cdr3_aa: ASSLSSGAYYGYT

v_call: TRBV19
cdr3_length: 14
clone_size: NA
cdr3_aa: ASSIDPGLGNNEQF

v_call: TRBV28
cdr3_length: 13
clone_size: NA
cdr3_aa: ASSLYGLSNQPQH

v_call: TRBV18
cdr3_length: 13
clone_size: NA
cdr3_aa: ASSDTGPTNEKLF

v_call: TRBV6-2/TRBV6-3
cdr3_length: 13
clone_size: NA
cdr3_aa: ASSLLAGVDNEQF

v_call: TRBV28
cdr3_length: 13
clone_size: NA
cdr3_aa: ASSLRSGGLYGYT

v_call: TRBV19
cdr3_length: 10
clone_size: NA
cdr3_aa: ASSHTGTEAF

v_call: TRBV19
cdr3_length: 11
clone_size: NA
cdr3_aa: ASSIDRAETQY

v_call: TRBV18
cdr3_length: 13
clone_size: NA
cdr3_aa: ASSLRQGTANEQF

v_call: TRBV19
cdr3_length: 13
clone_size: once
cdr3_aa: ASTPKGGGGYGYT